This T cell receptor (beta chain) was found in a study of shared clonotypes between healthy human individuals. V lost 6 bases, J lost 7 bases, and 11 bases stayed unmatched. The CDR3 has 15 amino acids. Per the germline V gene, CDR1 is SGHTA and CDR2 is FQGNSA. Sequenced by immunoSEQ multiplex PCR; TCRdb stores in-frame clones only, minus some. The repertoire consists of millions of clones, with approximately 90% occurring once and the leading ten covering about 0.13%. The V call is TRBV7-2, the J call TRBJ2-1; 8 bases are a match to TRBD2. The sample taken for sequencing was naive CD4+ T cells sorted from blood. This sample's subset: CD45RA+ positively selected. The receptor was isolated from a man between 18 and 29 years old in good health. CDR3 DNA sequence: TGTGCCAGCAGATTGTCTAGCGGGCTGAGGAATGAGCAGTTCTTC. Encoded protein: CASRLSSGLRNEQFF. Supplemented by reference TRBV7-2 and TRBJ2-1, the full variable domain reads GAGVSQSPSNKVTEKGKDVELRCDPISGHTALYWYRQSLGQGLEFLIYFQGNSAPDKSGLPSDRFSAERTGGSVSTLTIQRTQQEDSAVYLCASRLSSGLRNEQFFGPGTRLTVL.